Listed below are T cell receptor beta chains from one sample, sequenced in a study of T cells in localized non-small cell lung cancer. Using immunoSEQ multiplex PCR, the repertoire was profiled, and TCRdb retains in-frame clones only, with some absent. The data contain around 140,000 clones, approximately 88% of them singletons. Sequenced here: peripheral blood, sampled before any cancer treatment. These receptors were taken from a female donor aged 60 or older with stage I lung adenocarcinoma. Each CDR3 is given with its conserved first and last residue. Each record gives: J gene, clone size, D gene, V gene, CDR3 DNA, CDR3 protein. D genes are given only for firm matches. Not all rows give a size; the values are once, few, many and, for expanded clones, a class.

J: TRBJ2-1
size: -
D: TRBD2
V: TRBV2
DNA: TGTGCCAGCAGCTTGACTAGCGGGTCCTACAATGAGCAGTTCTTC
CDR3: CASSLTSGSYNEQFF

J: TRBJ2-5
size: -
D: -
V: TRBV7-9
DNA: TGTGCCAGCAGCCCCCAGCAGCTGGAGACCCAGTACTTC
CDR3: CASSPQQLETQYF

J: TRBJ1-2
size: -
D: -
V: TRBV5-1
DNA: TGCGCCAGCAGCTTGTCGGGACTTAACTATGGCTACACCTTC
CDR3: CASSLSGLNYGYTF

J: TRBJ2-2
size: once
D: TRBD1
V: TRBV28
DNA: TGTGCCAGCAGCACAGGGGGGTACACCGGGGAGCTGTTTTTT
CDR3: CASSTGGYTGELFF

J: TRBJ2-5
size: -
D: TRBD2
V: TRBV15
DNA: TGTGCCACCGGAACTAGCGGGAGCTCTCGGGAGACCCAGTACTTC
CDR3: CATGTSGSSRETQYF

J: TRBJ2-7
size: -
D: TRBD1
V: TRBV7-3
DNA: TGTGCCAGCAGCTCCGGGACAGGGACCTACGAGCAGTACTTC
CDR3: CASSSGTGTYEQYF

J: TRBJ1-2
size: -
D: -
V: TRBV18
DNA: TGTGCCAGCTCACCACCGAGGGGTGATGGCTACACCTTC
CDR3: CASSPPRGDGYTF

J: TRBJ2-7
size: -
D: -
V: TRBV19
DNA: TGTGCCAGTACATCGAGCGGAAGCTCCTACGAGCAGTACTTC
CDR3: CASTSSGSSYEQYF

J: TRBJ2-7
size: -
D: -
V: TRBV20-1
DNA: TGCAGTGCTGTAAAGGACTACGAGCAGTACTTC
CDR3: CSAVKDYEQYF

J: TRBJ2-1
size: -
D: -
V: TRBV19
DNA: TGTGCCAGTAGTATAGATCGGAACAATGAGCAGTTCTTC
CDR3: CASSIDRNNEQFF

J: TRBJ2-1
size: -
D: -
V: TRBV7-9
DNA: TGTGCCAGCACTTACTATCAAGATGAGCAGTTCTTC
CDR3: CASTYYQDEQFF

J: TRBJ1-1
size: -
D: -
V: TRBV4-1
DNA: TGCGCCAGCAGCCAAGTGGGGGCTGGGTACACTGAAGCTTTCTTT
CDR3: CASSQVGAGYTEAFF

J: TRBJ2-4
size: -
D: -
V: TRBV29-1
DNA: TGCAGCGTTGACAGGGTGGCCAAAAACATTCAGTACTTC
CDR3: CSVDRVAKNIQYF

J: TRBJ1-2
size: -
D: -
V: TRBV5-1
DNA: TGCGCCAGCACAATAACAGGGCCCTCATCCTATGGCTACACCTTC
CDR3: CASTITGPSSYGYTF

J: TRBJ2-1
size: -
D: -
V: TRBV30
DNA: TGTGCCTGGAGTGAATGGAGAAACAATGAGCAGTTCTTC
CDR3: CAWSEWRNNEQFF

J: TRBJ1-2
size: -
D: -
V: TRBV6-5
DNA: TGTGCCAGCAGTTACGGTGGTCAGGGGCTGCGTGGCTACACCTTC
CDR3: CASSYGGQGLRGYTF

J: TRBJ2-5
size: -
D: -
V: TRBV30
DNA: TGTGCCTGGAGCCCATCGCGCGGGACCCAGTACTTC
CDR3: CAWSPSRGTQYF

J: TRBJ2-7
size: once
D: -
V: TRBV30
DNA: TGCGTGGTTAGGGCGGGCTCCTACGAGCAGTACTTC
CDR3: CVVRAGSYEQYF

J: TRBJ2-1
size: once
D: -
V: TRBV9
DNA: TGTGCCAGCAGCGTAGACGGGGGCATAGTAGCCAATGAGCAGTTCTTC
CDR3: CASSVDGGIVANEQFF

J: TRBJ2-3
size: once
D: TRBD2
V: TRBV27
DNA: TGTGCCAGCAGTGTGCTAGCGGGAGGATCAGATACGCAGTATTTT
CDR3: CASSVLAGGSDTQYF

J: TRBJ2-1
size: -
D: -
V: TRBV19
DNA: TGTGCCAGTAGTGTCTCCGGGACCGCAATTACAGAGCAGTTCTTC
CDR3: CASSVSGTAITEQFF

J: TRBJ1-4
size: -
D: -
V: TRBV28
DNA: TGTGCCAGCAGTTCCCCCCGCAGGGGAGAGGAAAAACTGTTTTTT
CDR3: CASSSPRRGEEKLFF

J: TRBJ1-1
size: -
D: -
V: TRBV7-9
DNA: TGTGCCAGCAGCTTCGAGGGGGGAAGAAACACTGAAGCTTTCTTT
CDR3: CASSFEGGRNTEAFF

J: TRBJ1-3
size: -
D: -
V: TRBV29-1
DNA: TGCAGCGTGGAAGGGCAGGGGTTTGGAAACACCATATATTTT
CDR3: CSVEGQGFGNTIYF

J: TRBJ2-2
size: -
D: -
V: TRBV19
DNA: TGTGCCAGTAGTGAGCAGAACACCGGGGAGCTGTTTTTT
CDR3: CASSEQNTGELFF

J: TRBJ1-5
size: -
D: -
V: TRBV18
DNA: TGTGCCAGCTCACCATACGTCAGGGATGGTGGAAGCAATCAGCCCCAGCATTTT
CDR3: CASSPYVRDGGSNQPQHF

J: TRBJ2-1
size: -
D: TRBD2
V: TRBV5-1
DNA: TGCGCCAGCAGCTTGGTTAGCGGGAGGACATTTGCCCATGAGCAGTTCTTC
CDR3: CASSLVSGRTFAHEQFF

J: TRBJ2-7
size: -
D: -
V: TRBV28
DNA: TGTGCCAGCAGAAACCTTCGCGGGGGCTACCAGCAGTACTTC
CDR3: CASRNLRGGYQQYF

J: TRBJ2-7
size: -
D: -
V: TRBV18
DNA: TGTGCCAGCTCAGCGGACTCCTACGAGCAGTACTTC
CDR3: CASSADSYEQYF

J: TRBJ2-5
size: -
D: -
V: TRBV18
DNA: TGTGCCAGCTCACCACCGCGGGAACTGTTTCAAGAGACCCAGTACTTC
CDR3: CASSPPRELFQETQYF

J: TRBJ1-2
size: once
D: TRBD1
V: TRBV5-1
DNA: TGCGCCAGCAGGGACAGGGAAGGGGCCTATGGCTACACCTTC
CDR3: CASRDREGAYGYTF

J: TRBJ2-3
size: once
D: -
V: TRBV6-5
DNA: TGTGCCACCAAGGCCGGGGGCACAGATACGCAGTATTTT
CDR3: CATKAGGTDTQYF

J: TRBJ2-2
size: once
D: TRBD2
V: TRBV5-4
DNA: TGTGCCAGCAGCCAGCTGGGTAGCGGGAGTTCCGGGGAGCTGTTTTTT
CDR3: CASSQLGSGSSGELFF

J: TRBJ1-1
size: -
D: -
V: TRBV18
DNA: TGTGCCAGCTCACCGGTCCTCCCGCCCGTTTTGCCTTTCTTT
CDR3: CASSPVLPPVLPFF

J: TRBJ1-5
size: -
D: -
V: TRBV6-6
DNA: TGTGCCAGCAGTAACCGGGCCCCCAATCAGCCCCAGCATTTT
CDR3: CASSNRAPNQPQHF

J: TRBJ1-5
size: few
D: TRBD1
V: TRBV30
DNA: TGTGCCTGGAGTGGGGGGACAGAAAATAATCAGCCCCAGCATTTT
CDR3: CAWSGGTENNQPQHF

J: TRBJ1-1
size: once
D: -
V: TRBV7-8
DNA: TGTGCCAGCAGCATTGGACCGAACACTGAAGCTTTCTTT
CDR3: CASSIGPNTEAFF

J: TRBJ2-2
size: -
D: TRBD2
V: TRBV13
DNA: TGTGCCAGCAGCTTAGGCCTAGGACTAGCGGACACCGGGGAGCTGTTTTTT
CDR3: CASSLGLGLADTGELFF

J: TRBJ2-7
size: -
D: -
V: TRBV5-1
DNA: TGCGCCAGCAGCTTGAATTGGTACGAGCAGTACTTC
CDR3: CASSLNWYEQYF

J: TRBJ2-7
size: -
D: TRBD1
V: TRBV19
DNA: TGTGCCAGTAGTATCGGACAGGCGGAGCAGTACTTC
CDR3: CASSIGQAEQYF

J: TRBJ1-1
size: -
D: -
V: TRBV4-1
DNA: TGCGCCAGCAGCCAAGTTCCGGGGAACACTGAAGCTTTCTTT
CDR3: CASSQVPGNTEAFF